Shown below are 11 T cell receptor beta chains from a single sample sequenced in a study of T-cell memory formation after mild COVID-19. TCRdb called the 5' RACE reads again in MiXCR, with one record for every CDR3 protein. The sample lists about 190,000 distinct CDR3 sequences; more than 9% were seen once. The specimen sequenced was PBMCs or a T cell subset sorted from them (not recorded which). The receptors were sampled from a man in his late teens or twenties who had mild COVID-19 (a few samples of this study predate the infection). Cell type and time point are not known.

The table lists this clonotype with a few counts. The chain uses TRBV6-2 or TRBV6-3 and TRBJ1-3; D remains ambiguous. Trimming took 6 bases from V and 8 from J, leaving 14 bases between them. The CDR3 runs 13 residues. Germline V gives CDR1 MNHEY, CDR2 SVGEGT. CDR3 sequence: CASSPGGIDTIYF. The CDR3 region has the DNA TGTGCCAGCAGCCCTGGAGGGATAGACACCATATATTTT.

In this sample, this clonotype turned up a few times. The rearrangement joins TRBV5-6 to TRBJ2-1, with 10 bases lining up with TRBD1. The CDR3 is 15 amino acids. Germline V gene sequence: CDR1 SGHDT, CDR2 YYEEEE. Trimming cost V 4 bases and J 5 bases; bases outside gene matches: 6. The CDR3, as DNA: TGTGCCAGCAGCCCGGACAGGGGGACGAACAATGAGCAGTTCTTC. Its translation: CASSPDRGTNNEQFF.

The gene calls are TRBV9 and TRBJ1-4; the match to TRBD1 covers 8 bases. Germline V CDR1 and CDR2: SGDLS, YYNGEE. CDR3 length: 15 residues. With 4 bases clipped from V and 6 bases from J, the junction kept 8 bases outside the gene matches. CDR3: CASSKTGQEDEKLFF. CDR3 sequence (DNA): TGTGCCAGCAGCAAGACGGGACAGGAGGATGAAAAACTGTTTTTT.

This clonotype was detected only a few times. This chain joins TRBV9 and TRBJ2-3; 7 positions match TRBD2. With 4 bases clipped from V and 4 bases from J, the junction kept 3 bases outside the gene matches. The germline CDR1 and CDR2 sequences are SGDLS and YYNGEE. The CDR3 totals 13 residues. CDR3 nucleotides: TGTGCCAGCAGCCGGGGGGTGGCAGATACGCAGTATTTT. This codes for CASSRGVADTQYF.

This chain uses TRBV6-1 with TRBJ1-1; the D is unclear. Trimming took off 1 base at V and 4 bases at J, with 7 bases between the two ends. Germline V gene lookup returns CDR1 MNHNS and CDR2 SASEGT. The length of the CDR3 is 13 residues. The CDR3 nucleotides read TGTGCCAGCAGTGAAGAGACGGGCACTGAAGCTTTCTTT. This translates into CASSEETGTEAFF.

This clonotype came up many times. The chain uses TRBV20-1 and TRBJ2-2; 8 bases match TRBD1. From germline, CDR1 is DFQATT and CDR2 SNEGSKA (reference sequence). The CDR3 covers 16 residues. V lost 3 bases, J lost 4 bases, and 10 bases stayed unmatched. CDR3 loop: CSARIPGQESTGELFF. The DNA of the CDR3 is TGCAGTGCTAGGATACCGGGACAGGAATCCACCGGGGAGCTGTTTTTT.

This clonotype was seen more than once but under ten times. The chain uses TRBV28 and TRBJ1-1; unclear D gene. Trimming cost V 3 bases and J 11 bases, with 10 bases left between them. Per the germline V gene, CDR1 is MDHEN and CDR2 is SYDVKM. The CDR3 loop spans 11 amino acids. This chain's CDR3 is CASSFRGGAFF. DNA for the CDR3: TGTGCCAGCAGTTTTCGAGGTGGGGCTTTCTTT. The full variable domain, its missing parts supplied by reference TRBV28 and TRBJ1-1, is DVKVTQSSRYLVKRTGEKVFLECVQDMDHENMFWYRQDPGLGLRLIYFSYDVKMKEKGDIPEGYSVSREKKERFSLILESASTNQTSMYLCASSFRGGAFFGQGTRLTVV.

This clonotype was detected a few times. V gene TRBV10-3 combines with J gene TRBJ2-2; the match to TRBD1 covers 10 bases. V shed 0 bases, J shed 3 bases, and the junction held 4 bases outside the gene matches. The CDR3 sequence is 17 residues long. The germline CDR1 and CDR2 sequences are ENHRY and SYGVKD. The CDR3 here is CAISESMGQGYTGELFF. Here the CDR3 DNA reads TGTGCCATCAGTGAGTCCATGGGACAGGGGTACACCGGGGAGCTGTTTTTT.

The table lists this clonotype with a few counts. V gene TRBV10-3 combines with J gene TRBJ1-1, with a possible D match to TRBD1 (5 bases). The V gene lost 3 bases and the J gene lost 5 bases, with 10 bases spanning the gap. The length of the CDR3 is 13 residues. Germline CDR1 is ENHRY and CDR2 is SYGVKD. CDR3 sequence: CAISDAGGTEAFF. CDR3 coding DNA: TGTGCCATCAGTGACGCGGGGGGGACTGAAGCTTTCTTT.

This clonotype showed up just a few times. The J gene is TRBJ1-1, the V gene TRBV7-3, with D possibly being TRBD1 (5 bases). Between the trimmed V and J ends, which lost 7 bases and 0 bases, there was a span of 9 bases. CDR1 is SGHTA and CDR2 is FQGTGA in the germline V gene. The CDR3 extends over 13 amino acids. CDR3 in amino acids: CASKEDMNTEAFF. The CDR3 bases are TGTGCCAGCAAAGAGGACATGAACACTGAAGCTTTCTTT.

This clonotype was counted between two and nine times. This chain uses TRBV7-9 with TRBJ1-1; unclear D gene. The germline V gene encodes CDR1 SEHNR and CDR2 FQNEAQ (reference sequence). V lost 5 bases and J lost 5, with 15 bases in between. There are 14 residues in the CDR3. The CDR3 DNA reads TGTGCCAGCAGCCCCCACTCTGAGGTGACTGAAGCTTTCTTT. Translation: CASSPHSEVTEAFF.